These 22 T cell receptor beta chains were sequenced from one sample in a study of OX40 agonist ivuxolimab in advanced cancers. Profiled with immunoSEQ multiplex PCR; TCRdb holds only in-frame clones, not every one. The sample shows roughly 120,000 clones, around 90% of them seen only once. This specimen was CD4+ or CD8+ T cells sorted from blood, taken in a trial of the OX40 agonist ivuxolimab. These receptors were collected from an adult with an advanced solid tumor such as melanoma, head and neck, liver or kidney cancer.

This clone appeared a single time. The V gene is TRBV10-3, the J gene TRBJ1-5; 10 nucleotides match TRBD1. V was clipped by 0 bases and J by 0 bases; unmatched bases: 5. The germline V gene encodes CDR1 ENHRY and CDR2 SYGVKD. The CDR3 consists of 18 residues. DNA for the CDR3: TGTGCCATCAGTGAGTCTTCGGGACAGGGGTATAGCAATCAGCCCCAGCATTTT. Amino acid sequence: CAISESSGQGYSNQPQHF.

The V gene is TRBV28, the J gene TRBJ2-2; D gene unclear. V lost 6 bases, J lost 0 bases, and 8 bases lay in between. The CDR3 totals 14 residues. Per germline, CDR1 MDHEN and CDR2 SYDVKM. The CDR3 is CASSVFPNTGELFF. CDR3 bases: TGTGCCAGCAGCGTCTTCCCGAACACCGGGGAGCTGTTTTTT. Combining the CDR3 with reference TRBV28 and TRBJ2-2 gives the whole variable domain DVKVTQSSRYLVKRTGEKVFLECVQDMDHENMFWYRQDPGLGLRLIYFSYDVKMKEKGDIPEGYSVSREKKERFSLILESASTNQTSMYLCASSVFPNTGELFFGEGSRLTVL.

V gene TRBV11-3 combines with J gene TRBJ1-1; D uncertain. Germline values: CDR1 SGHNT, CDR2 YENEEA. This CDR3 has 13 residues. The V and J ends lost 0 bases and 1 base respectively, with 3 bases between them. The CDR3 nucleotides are TGTGCCAGCAGCTTAGAAAAGAACACTGAAGCTTTCTTT. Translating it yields CASSLEKNTEAFF.

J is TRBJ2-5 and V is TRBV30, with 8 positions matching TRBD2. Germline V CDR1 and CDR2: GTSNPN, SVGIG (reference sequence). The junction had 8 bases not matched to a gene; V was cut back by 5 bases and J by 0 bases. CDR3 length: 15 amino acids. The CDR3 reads CAWSRTSLHQETQYF. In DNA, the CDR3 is TGTGCCTGGTCAAGGACTAGCTTACACCAAGAGACCCAGTACTTC.

CDR3 nucleotides: TGCGCCAGCAGCTGGGACTCAGCTCGGTCCTACGAGCAGTACTTC. Its translation: CASSWDSARSYEQYF. V usage is TRBV5-1 and J usage is TRBJ2-7; tentative D call: TRBD2 (6 bases). CDR3 length equals 15 residues. Germline CDR1 SGHRS, CDR2 YFSETQ. Trimming took off 3 bases at V and 1 base at J, with 14 bases between the two ends. Filled out from reference TRBV5-1 and TRBJ2-7, the complete variable domain reads KAGVTQTPRYLIKTRGQQVTLSCSPISGHRSVSWYQQTPGQGLQFLFEYFSETQRNKGNFPGRFSGRQFSNSRSEMNVSTLELGDSALYLCASSWDSARSYEQYFGPGTRLTVT.

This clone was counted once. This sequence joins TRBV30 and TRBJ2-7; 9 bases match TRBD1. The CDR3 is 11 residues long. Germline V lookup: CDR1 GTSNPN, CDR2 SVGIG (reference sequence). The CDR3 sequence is CARGTGYEQYF. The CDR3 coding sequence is TGTGCGAGGGGGACAGGGTACGAGCAGTACTTC.

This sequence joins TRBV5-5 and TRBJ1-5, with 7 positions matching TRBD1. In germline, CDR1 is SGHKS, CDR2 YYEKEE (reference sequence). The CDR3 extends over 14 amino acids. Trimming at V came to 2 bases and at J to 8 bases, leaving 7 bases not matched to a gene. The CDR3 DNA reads TGTGCCAGCAGCTTACAAGGGGGCAAAGAGCCCCAGCATTTT. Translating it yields CASSLQGGKEPQHF.

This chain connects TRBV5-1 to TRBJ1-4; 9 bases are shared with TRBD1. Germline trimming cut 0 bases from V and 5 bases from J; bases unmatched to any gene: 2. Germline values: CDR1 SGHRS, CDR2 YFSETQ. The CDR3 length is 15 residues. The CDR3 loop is CASSLAQGANEKLFF. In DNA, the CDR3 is TGCGCCAGCAGCTTGGCACAGGGGGCAAATGAAAAACTGTTTTTT.

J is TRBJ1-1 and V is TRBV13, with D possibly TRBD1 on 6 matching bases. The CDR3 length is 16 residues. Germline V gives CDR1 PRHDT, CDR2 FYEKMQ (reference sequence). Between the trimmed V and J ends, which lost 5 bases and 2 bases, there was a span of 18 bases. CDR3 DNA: TGTGCCAGCAGCCTATGGGGGGGCCTTGAAAACACTGAAGCTTTCTTT. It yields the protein CASSLWGGLENTEAFF.

The chain's CDR3 is CASSPRGTGSRYGNQPQHF. CDR3 sequence (DNA): TGTGCCAGCAGCCCGCGGGGGACAGGGTCTCGGTATGGCAATCAGCCCCAGCATTTT. The V and J genes are TRBV7-8 and TRBJ1-5; 9 bases line up with TRBD1. Germline trimming cut 5 bases from V and 2 bases from J; bases unmatched to any gene: 16. CDR1 is SGHVS and CDR2 is FQNEAQ in the germline V gene. The CDR3 consists of 19 residues. Full variable domain (remainder filled in from reference TRBV7-8 and TRBJ1-5): GAGVSQSPRYKVAKRGQDVALRCDPISGHVSLFWYQQALGQGPEFLTYFQNEAQLDKSGLPSDRFFAERPEGSVSTLKIQRTQQEDSAVYLCASSPRGTGSRYGNQPQHFGDGTRLSIL.

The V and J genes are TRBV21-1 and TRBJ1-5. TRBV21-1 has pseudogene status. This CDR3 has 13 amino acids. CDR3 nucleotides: TGTGCCAGCAGCAAAGATGGACCTCAGCCCCAGCATTTT. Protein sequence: CASSKDGPQPQHF.

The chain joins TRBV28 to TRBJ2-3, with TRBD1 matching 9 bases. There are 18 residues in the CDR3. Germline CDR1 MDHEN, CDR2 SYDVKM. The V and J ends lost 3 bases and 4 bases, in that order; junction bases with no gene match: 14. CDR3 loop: CASSFALGTGRLADTQYF. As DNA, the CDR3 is TGTGCCAGCAGTTTTGCCCTCGGGACAGGGAGGTTGGCAGATACGCAGTATTTT.

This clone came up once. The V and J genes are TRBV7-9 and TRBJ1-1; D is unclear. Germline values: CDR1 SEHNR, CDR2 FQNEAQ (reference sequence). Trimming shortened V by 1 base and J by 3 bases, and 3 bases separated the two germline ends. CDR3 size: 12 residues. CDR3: CASSLEYTEAFF. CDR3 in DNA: TGTGCCAGCAGCTTAGAGTACACTGAAGCTTTCTTT.

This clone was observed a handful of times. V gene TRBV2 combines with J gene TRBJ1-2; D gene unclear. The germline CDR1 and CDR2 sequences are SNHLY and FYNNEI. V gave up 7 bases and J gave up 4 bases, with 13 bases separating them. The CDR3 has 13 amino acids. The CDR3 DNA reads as TGTGCCAGCAATCGTGAGGAGGGCTATGGCTACACCTTC. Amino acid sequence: CASNREEGYGYTF.

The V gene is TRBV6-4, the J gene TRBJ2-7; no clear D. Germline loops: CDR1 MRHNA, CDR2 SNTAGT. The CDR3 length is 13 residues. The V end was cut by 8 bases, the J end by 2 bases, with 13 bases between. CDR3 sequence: CASSWAVPYEQYF. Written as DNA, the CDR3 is TGTGCCAGCTCTTGGGCGGTACCCTACGAGCAGTACTTC.

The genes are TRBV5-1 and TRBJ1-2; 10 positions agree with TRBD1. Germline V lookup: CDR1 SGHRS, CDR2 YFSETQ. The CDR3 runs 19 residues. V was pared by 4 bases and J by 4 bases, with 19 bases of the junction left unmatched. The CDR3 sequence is CASSHRSRDRGKFGYGYTF. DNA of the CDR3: TGCGCCAGCAGCCATCGAAGCCGGGACAGGGGCAAGTTCGGCTATGGCTACACCTTC. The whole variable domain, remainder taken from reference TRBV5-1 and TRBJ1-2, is KAGVTQTPRYLIKTRGQQVTLSCSPISGHRSVSWYQQTPGQGLQFLFEYFSETQRNKGNFPGRFSGRQFSNSRSEMNVSTLELGDSALYLCASSHRSRDRGKFGYGYTFGSGTRLTVV.

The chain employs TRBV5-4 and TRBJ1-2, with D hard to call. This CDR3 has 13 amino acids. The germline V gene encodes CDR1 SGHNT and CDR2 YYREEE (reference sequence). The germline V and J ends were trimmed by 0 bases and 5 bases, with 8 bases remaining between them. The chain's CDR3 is CASSLGGDYGYTF. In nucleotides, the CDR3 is TGTGCCAGCAGCTTGGGCGGTGATTATGGCTACACCTTC.

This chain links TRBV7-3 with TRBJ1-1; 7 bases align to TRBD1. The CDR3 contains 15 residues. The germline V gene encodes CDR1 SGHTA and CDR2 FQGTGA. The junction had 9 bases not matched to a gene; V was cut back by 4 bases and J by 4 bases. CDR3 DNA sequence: TGTGCCAGCAGCTCGGAGACAGGGATGGGCACTGAAGCTTTCTTT. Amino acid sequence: CASSSETGMGTEAFF.

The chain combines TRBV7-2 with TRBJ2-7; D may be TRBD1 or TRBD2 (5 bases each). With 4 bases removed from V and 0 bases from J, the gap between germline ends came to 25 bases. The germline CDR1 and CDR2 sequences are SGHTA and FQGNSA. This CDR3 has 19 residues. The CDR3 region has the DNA TGTGCCAGCAGCTCAGATTTTAGAACCGGGACGCCGGGCTCCTACGAGCAGTACTTC. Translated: CASSSDFRTGTPGSYEQYF.

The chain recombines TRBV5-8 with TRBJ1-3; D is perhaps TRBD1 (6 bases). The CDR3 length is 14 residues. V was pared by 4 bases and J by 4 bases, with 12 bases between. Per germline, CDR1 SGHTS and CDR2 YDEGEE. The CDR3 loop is CASSVGQLGNTIYF. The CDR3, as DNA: TGTGCCAGCAGCGTTGGACAGTTGGGAAACACCATATATTTT.

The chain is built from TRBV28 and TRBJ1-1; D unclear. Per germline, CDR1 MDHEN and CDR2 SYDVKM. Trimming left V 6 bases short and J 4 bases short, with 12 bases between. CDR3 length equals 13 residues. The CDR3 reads CASRLEGGTEAFF. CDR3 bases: TGTGCCAGCAGATTGGAGGGAGGCACTGAAGCTTTCTTT.

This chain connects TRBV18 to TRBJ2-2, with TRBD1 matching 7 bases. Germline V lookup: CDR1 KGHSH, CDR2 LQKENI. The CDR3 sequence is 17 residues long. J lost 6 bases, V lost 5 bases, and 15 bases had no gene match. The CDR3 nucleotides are TGTGCCAGCTCATCGACCGACAGGGTCCTACTCTCCGGGGAGCTGTTTTTT. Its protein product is CASSSTDRVLLSGELFF.